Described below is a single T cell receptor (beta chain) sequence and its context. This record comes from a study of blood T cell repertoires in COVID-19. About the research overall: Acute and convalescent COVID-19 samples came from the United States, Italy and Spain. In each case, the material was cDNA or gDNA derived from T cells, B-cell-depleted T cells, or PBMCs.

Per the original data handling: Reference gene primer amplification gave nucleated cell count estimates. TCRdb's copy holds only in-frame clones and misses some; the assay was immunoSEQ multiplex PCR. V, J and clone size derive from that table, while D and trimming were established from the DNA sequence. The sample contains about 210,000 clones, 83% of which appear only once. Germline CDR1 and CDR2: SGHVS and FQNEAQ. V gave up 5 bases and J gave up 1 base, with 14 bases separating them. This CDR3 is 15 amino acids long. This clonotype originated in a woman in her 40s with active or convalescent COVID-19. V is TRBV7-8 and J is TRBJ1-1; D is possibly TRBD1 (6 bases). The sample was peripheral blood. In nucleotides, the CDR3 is TGTGCCAGCAGCACCTCACTGGGGGCGAACACTGAAGCTTTCTTT. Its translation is CASSTSLGANTEAFF.